This T cell receptor (beta chain) was observed in a study of T cells after yellow fever vaccination. Study background: Each low-cell-number fraction was prepared by means of SMART-Seq v4 Ultra Low Input. Overall study results and limits: Sorted repertoires could include abundant contaminating clonotypes from bulk cells. Some clonotypes were seen in both the CD4 and the CD8 compartments. These made up a small share and likely arose from convergent recombination.

Points on this clonotype: What it binds is unknown.

By 5'RACE template switching, TCR cDNA was produced, with a universal primer site and UMIs added in the process. MiXCR, run by TCRdb on the 5' RACE reads, gives a single entry per CDR3 protein. The repertoire consists of some 560,000 distinct CDR3 sequences, with around 21% occurring once and the leading ten covering roughly an eighth. The germline V gene encodes CDR1 ENHRY and CDR2 SYGVKD. There are 15 residues in the CDR3. V was trimmed by 7 bases and J by 2 bases, leaving 18 bases between them. The input for sequencing was PBMCs, taken 15 days after the yellow fever booster vaccination. This receptor was obtained from a man younger than 45 who received the YFV17D yellow fever vaccine. The rearrangement links TRBV10-3 to TRBJ2-7; D perhaps matches TRBD2 (6 bases). CDR3 in DNA: TGTGCCATCACCGAGGACTATCTGAGTACCTACGAGCAGTACTTC. This sequence encodes CAITEDYLSTYEQYF.